These T cell receptor beta chains were read from a single sample in a study of cytomegalovirus exposure and HLA in healthy donors. The data were produced by immunoSEQ multiplex PCR, yet TCRdb's version contains in-frame clones alone and is incomplete. The sample lists approximately 130,000 clones, roughly 86% occurring once. Sequencing was done on a sample of PBMCs. These receptors were obtained from a man aged 18 to 30 in good health and CMV-seronegative. Both conserved end residues are part of each CDR3. D genes are given only for firm matches. Clone size is given for some rows only: seen once, a few or many times, or a class if the clone is expanded.

v_gene: TRBV7-9; d_gene: -; j_gene: TRBJ1-1; abundance: -; CDR3aa: CASSSTGSEAFF; CDR3nt: TGTGCCAGCAGCTCAACAGGGTCTGAAGCTTTCTTT
v_gene: TRBV11-2; d_gene: TRBD2; j_gene: TRBJ2-6; abundance: -; CDR3aa: CASSRGGSGANVLTF; CDR3nt: TGTGCCAGCAGCAGGGGAGGGTCTGGGGCCAACGTCCTGACTTTC
v_gene: TRBV27; d_gene: -; j_gene: TRBJ1-2; abundance: -; CDR3aa: CASSPNSRRTIGYTF; CDR3nt: TGTGCCAGCAGTCCAAACTCGCGACGGACTATTGGCTACACCTTC
v_gene: TRBV9; d_gene: -; j_gene: TRBJ1-1; abundance: -; CDR3aa: CASSEQGVDEAFF; CDR3nt: TGTGCCAGCAGCGAACAGGGTGTTGATGAAGCTTTCTTT
v_gene: TRBV7-2; d_gene: -; j_gene: TRBJ1-4; abundance: -; CDR3aa: CASSGVFNEKLFF; CDR3nt: TGTGCCAGCTCCGGAGTGTTTAATGAAAAACTGTTTTTT
v_gene: TRBV11-3; d_gene: -; j_gene: TRBJ1-2; abundance: -; CDR3aa: CASSLGWGVRYGYTF; CDR3nt: TGTGCCAGCAGCTTAGGATGGGGGGTCCGCTATGGCTACACCTTC
v_gene: TRBV18; d_gene: -; j_gene: TRBJ2-3; abundance: -; CDR3aa: CASFTRASTDTQYF; CDR3nt: TGTGCCAGCTTCACCAGGGCAAGCACAGATACGCAGTATTTT
v_gene: TRBV2; d_gene: -; j_gene: TRBJ1-3; abundance: few; CDR3aa: CASRERTGVGNTIYF; CDR3nt: TGTGCCAGCAGGGAAAGGACGGGAGTAGGGAACACCATATATTTT
v_gene: TRBV18; d_gene: -; j_gene: TRBJ1-1; abundance: -; CDR3aa: CASSPLTEMNTEAFF; CDR3nt: TGTGCCAGCTCACCACTAACGGAGATGAACACTGAAGCTTTCTTT
v_gene: TRBV9; d_gene: TRBD1; j_gene: TRBJ2-7; abundance: -; CDR3aa: CASSAGTGGYEQYF; CDR3nt: TGTGCCAGCAGCGCAGGGACAGGGGGCTACGAGCAGTACTTC
v_gene: TRBV27; d_gene: TRBD1; j_gene: TRBJ1-4; abundance: -; CDR3aa: CASSSSGQRGRHEKLFF; CDR3nt: TGTGCCAGCAGTTCATCGGGACAGCGAGGCCGTCATGAAAAACTGTTTTTT
v_gene: TRBV5-6; d_gene: TRBD1; j_gene: TRBJ1-2; abundance: -; CDR3aa: CASSFKTGAGILGYTF; CDR3nt: TGTGCCAGCAGCTTTAAGACAGGGGCCGGAATCCTCGGCTACACCTTC
v_gene: TRBV6-6; d_gene: -; j_gene: TRBJ1-2; abundance: -; CDR3aa: CASSYLANYGYTF; CDR3nt: TGTGCCAGCAGTTACCTAGCCAACTATGGCTACACCTTC
v_gene: TRBV19; d_gene: TRBD1; j_gene: TRBJ1-4; abundance: -; CDR3aa: CASSISRPDRAGEKLFF; CDR3nt: TGTGCCAGTAGTATATCCCGCCCCGACAGGGCAGGGGAAAAACTGTTTTTT
v_gene: TRBV18; d_gene: -; j_gene: TRBJ1-1; abundance: -; CDR3aa: CASSSTRNTEAFF; CDR3nt: TGTGCCAGCTCATCGACAAGGAACACTGAAGCTTTCTTT
v_gene: TRBV11-1; d_gene: -; j_gene: TRBJ2-5; abundance: -; CDR3aa: CASSLSREETQYF; CDR3nt: TGTGCCAGCAGCTTGTCCAGGGAAGAGACCCAGTACTTC
v_gene: TRBV6-5; d_gene: TRBD1; j_gene: TRBJ1-1; abundance: -; CDR3aa: CASSYEGTATEAFF; CDR3nt: TGTGCCAGCAGTTACGAGGGGACAGCCACTGAAGCTTTCTTT
v_gene: TRBV6-5; d_gene: TRBD1; j_gene: TRBJ1-2; abundance: -; CDR3aa: CASRRPGQGASGYTF; CDR3nt: TGTGCCAGCAGGAGACCGGGACAGGGGGCAAGTGGCTACACCTTC
v_gene: TRBV6-5; d_gene: -; j_gene: TRBJ1-2; abundance: -; CDR3aa: CASSYRQGRGYTF; CDR3nt: TGTGCCAGCAGTTATCGGCAGGGTCGTGGCTACACCTTC
v_gene: TRBV29-1; d_gene: -; j_gene: TRBJ2-5; abundance: -; CDR3aa: CSVVRRQGNIQETQYF; CDR3nt: TGCAGCGTTGTACGACGGCAGGGGAATATCCAAGAGACCCAGTACTTC
v_gene: TRBV4-2; d_gene: TRBD2; j_gene: TRBJ2-3; abundance: few; CDR3aa: CASSQAGTSGTDTQYF; CDR3nt: TGTGCCAGCAGCCAGGCCGGGACTAGCGGGACAGATACGCAGTATTTT
v_gene: TRBV18; d_gene: -; j_gene: TRBJ2-2; abundance: once; CDR3aa: CASSPRQGSANTGELFF; CDR3nt: TGTGCCAGCTCACCAAGGCAGGGATCCGCGAACACCGGGGAGCTGTTTTTT
v_gene: TRBV6-6; d_gene: TRBD2; j_gene: TRBJ2-5; abundance: -; CDR3aa: CASSRGGNQETQYF; CDR3nt: TGTGCCAGCAGCCGGGGAGGGAACCAAGAGACCCAGTACTTC
v_gene: TRBV7-9; d_gene: TRBD1; j_gene: TRBJ1-5; abundance: -; CDR3aa: CSSSLEDRDRGVYQPQHF; CDR3nt: TGTTCCAGCAGCTTAGAAGACAGGGACAGGGGTGTTTATCAGCCCCAGCATTTT
v_gene: TRBV6-5; d_gene: -; j_gene: TRBJ2-7; abundance: -; CDR3aa: CASSRRRAHYEQYF; CDR3nt: TGTGCCAGCAGCCGCCGCAGGGCGCACTACGAGCAGTACTTC
v_gene: TRBV15; d_gene: -; j_gene: TRBJ2-1; abundance: -; CDR3aa: CATSPRGVSSYNEQFF; CDR3nt: TGTGCCACCAGCCCTCGGGGTGTTAGCTCCTACAATGAGCAGTTCTTC
v_gene: TRBV7-9; d_gene: TRBD1; j_gene: TRBJ2-3; abundance: -; CDR3aa: CASSLKVRDRGTDTQYF; CDR3nt: TGTGCCAGCAGCTTAAAAGTACGCGACAGGGGCACAGATACGCAGTATTTT
v_gene: TRBV6-6; d_gene: TRBD1; j_gene: TRBJ2-7; abundance: -; CDR3aa: CASMGQGAHEQYF; CDR3nt: TGTGCCAGCATGGGACAGGGGGCCCACGAGCAGTACTTC
v_gene: TRBV7-9; d_gene: -; j_gene: TRBJ1-3; abundance: -; CDR3aa: CASSLPGSTGNTIYF; CDR3nt: TGTGCCAGCAGCTTACCGGGTTCTACTGGAAACACCATATATTTT
v_gene: TRBV15; d_gene: -; j_gene: TRBJ2-4; abundance: -; CDR3aa: CATSRDPVDIQYF; CDR3nt: TGTGCCACCAGCAGAGACCCGGTGGACATTCAGTACTTC
v_gene: TRBV6-5; d_gene: -; j_gene: TRBJ1-1; abundance: -; CDR3aa: CASSYEKNTEAFF; CDR3nt: TGTGCCAGCAGTTACGAGAAGAACACTGAAGCTTTCTTT
v_gene: TRBV18; d_gene: TRBD2; j_gene: TRBJ2-3; abundance: -; CDR3aa: CASSPPLLAGGTSTDTQYF; CDR3nt: TGTGCCAGCTCACCACCCTTACTAGCGGGGGGGACTAGCACAGATACGCAGTATTTT
v_gene: TRBV11-2; d_gene: TRBD1; j_gene: TRBJ2-7; abundance: -; CDR3aa: CASSLSTGGPYEQYF; CDR3nt: TGTGCCAGCAGCTTAAGTACAGGGGGTCCCTACGAGCAGTACTTC
v_gene: TRBV5-1; d_gene: TRBD2; j_gene: TRBJ2-5; abundance: -; CDR3aa: CASSLAGGSGGEETQYF; CDR3nt: TGCGCCAGCAGCTTGGCGGGGGGTAGCGGGGGAGAAGAGACCCAGTACTTC
v_gene: TRBV5-4; d_gene: -; j_gene: TRBJ1-1; abundance: -; CDR3aa: CASSLGETNTEAFF; CDR3nt: TGTGCCAGCAGCTTGGGGGAGACGAACACTGAAGCTTTCTTT
v_gene: TRBV7-2; d_gene: TRBD1; j_gene: TRBJ1-4; abundance: -; CDR3aa: CASSLRTGQEKLFF; CDR3nt: TGTGCCAGCAGCCTTAGGACAGGGCAAGAAAAACTGTTTTTT
v_gene: TRBV6-5; d_gene: TRBD1; j_gene: TRBJ1-1; abundance: -; CDR3aa: CASSTDRGPNTEAFF; CDR3nt: TGTGCCAGCAGTACTGACAGGGGGCCGAACACTGAAGCTTTCTTT
v_gene: TRBV6-5; d_gene: -; j_gene: TRBJ1-5; abundance: -; CDR3aa: CASSSTGSGNQPQHF; CDR3nt: TGTGCCAGCAGTTCTACAGGGAGCGGCAATCAGCCCCAGCATTTT
v_gene: TRBV4-2; d_gene: -; j_gene: TRBJ1-1; abundance: -; CDR3aa: CASSLGADTEAFF; CDR3nt: TGTGCCAGCAGCCTTGGGGCAGACACTGAAGCTTTCTTT
v_gene: TRBV19; d_gene: -; j_gene: TRBJ1-2; abundance: -; CDR3aa: CASSILGGDGYTF; CDR3nt: TGTGCCAGTAGTATACTTGGGGGCGATGGCTACACCTTC
v_gene: TRBV7-6; d_gene: -; j_gene: TRBJ2-3; abundance: -; CDR3aa: CASSFSPGWDTQYF; CDR3nt: TGTGCCAGCAGCTTCTCCCCCGGGTGGGATACGCAGTATTTT
v_gene: TRBV21-1; d_gene: -; j_gene: TRBJ1-4; abundance: -; CDR3aa: CASTPRGGNGFDEKLFF; CDR3nt: TGTGCCAGCACCCCGAGGGGGGGGAACGGGTTTGATGAAAAACTGTTTTTT
v_gene: TRBV6-5; d_gene: -; j_gene: TRBJ2-7; abundance: -; CDR3aa: CASSPTGFGSYEQYF; CDR3nt: TGTGCCAGCAGCCCGACAGGTTTCGGCTCCTACGAGCAGTACTTC
v_gene: TRBV7-9; d_gene: -; j_gene: TRBJ1-6; abundance: -; CDR3aa: CASSLVPREDSPLHF; CDR3nt: TGTGCCAGCAGCTTAGTGCCAAGGGAGGATTCACCCCTCCACTTT
v_gene: TRBV2; d_gene: TRBD1; j_gene: TRBJ1-1; abundance: -; CDR3aa: CASSEGQGNTEAFF; CDR3nt: TGTGCCAGCAGTGAAGGACAGGGGAACACTGAAGCTTTCTTT